This note documents a single T cell receptor beta chain sequence. Authors' data handling: Amplified reference gene primers provided the basis for estimating nucleated cell counts. Repertoires were generated with immunoSEQ multiplex PCR, while TCRdb's copy carries only in-frame clones and drops some. The DNA gave D and trimming, while V, J and clone size come from that table. The sample lists around 370,000 clones, around 90% occurring once. The data were taken from a study of blood T cell repertoires in COVID-19. The wider study: The study drew acute and convalescent COVID-19 samples from the United States, Italy and Spain. PBMCs, B-cell-depleted T cells, or T cells were the source of the cDNA or gDNA that made up the material.

Germline V gives CDR1 MGHRA, CDR2 YSYEKL. CDR3 length equals 14 residues. V lost 9 bases and J 5 bases, leaving 17 bases between the germline ends. Sequencing was performed on peripheral blood. The sequence derives from a man between 18 and 35 years old with active or convalescent COVID-19. The V gene is TRBV4-1, the J gene TRBJ2-1; TRBD1 might be the D (6 bases). Here the CDR3 DNA reads TGCGCCAGTCGGTGGGTAGGGGGTAACAATGAGCAGTTCTTC. Its translation: CASRWVGGNNEQFF.